This TCR beta chain was recovered during a study of blood T cell repertoires in COVID-19. Study overall: COVID-19 samples, acute and convalescent, were from the United States, Italy and Spain. T cells, B-cell-depleted T cells, or PBMCs supplied cDNA or gDNA.

In the original workflow: Reference gene primer amplification yielded estimated nucleated cell counts. Only in-frame clones appear in the TCRdb table, and some are missing; sequencing was by immunoSEQ multiplex PCR. For V, J and clone size, that table is used; D and trimming come from the DNA. The repertoire has 98,000 or so clones, roughly nine tenths of them found once; the top ten carry 4.5% to 5.5%. V lost 6 bases to trimming and J lost 0 bases; unmatched junction nucleotides: 17. This CDR3 has 20 residues. Germline loops: CDR1 SNHLY, CDR2 FYNNEI. Sequencing input: peripheral blood. The clonotype originates from a human donor in a cohort sampled during active COVID-19. The rearrangement joins TRBV2 to TRBJ2-3; 11 bases fit TRBD2. The CDR3 here is CASSDPGLLAGGRSTDTQYF. The CDR3 region has the DNA TGTGCCAGCAGCGACCCCGGGTTGCTAGCGGGAGGTCGAAGCACAGATACGCAGTATTTT.